The next 14 T cell receptor beta chains were all read from a single sample in a study of T cells after yellow fever vaccination. One entry per CDR3 protein, called by TCRdb with MiXCR from the 5' RACE reads. The sample has roughly 500,000 distinct CDR3 sequences; approximately 21% are singletons. This specimen was PBMCs, taken 15 days after the yellow fever booster vaccination. The receptors originated from a man younger than 45 who received the YFV17D yellow fever vaccine.

This clonotype was seen more than once but under ten times. The rearrangement links TRBV12-3 or TRBV12-4 to TRBJ2-5; no clear D. There are 12 residues in the CDR3. The V gene lost 4 bases and the J gene lost 2 bases, with 5 bases spanning the gap. The CDR3 region has the DNA TGTGCCAGCAGTTGTGAGCAAGAGACCCAGTACTTC. Protein sequence: CASSCEQETQYF.

The chain has TRBV28 and TRBJ2-7; D unresolved. V was trimmed by 9 bases and J by 2 bases, leaving 8 bases between them. In germline, CDR1 is MDHEN, CDR2 SYDVKM. The CDR3 consists of 11 residues. CDR3 loop: CASQVAYEQYF. The CDR3 nucleotides read TGTGCCAGTCAGGTTGCCTACGAGCAGTACTTC.

This clonotype was observed a handful of times. The CDR3, as DNA: TGCGCCAGCAGCTTGGGGGCTAGCGGGAGGTCCTACAATGAGCAGTTCTTC. This gives the protein CASSLGASGRSYNEQFF. The chain uses TRBV5-1 and TRBJ2-1; TRBD2 agrees at 11 bases. Germline V gene data show CDR1 as SGHRS and CDR2 as YFSETQ. The V gene end was trimmed by 0 bases and the J gene end by 1 base; junction bases not matched to a gene: 3. CDR3 size: 17 residues. The full variable domain, rest sourced from reference TRBV5-1 and TRBJ2-1, is KAGVTQTPRYLIKTRGQQVTLSCSPISGHRSVSWYQQTPGQGLQFLFEYFSETQRNKGNFPGRFSGRQFSNSRSEMNVSTLELGDSALYLCASSLGASGRSYNEQFFGPGTRLTVL.

The chain is built from TRBV9 and TRBJ2-5; unclear D gene. The germline V and J ends were trimmed by 2 bases and 5 bases, with 16 bases remaining between them. Germline V gene sequence: CDR1 SGDLS, CDR2 YYNGEE. The CDR3 covers 15 residues. CDR3 amino acids: CASSVALGSTETQYF. CDR3 DNA: TGTGCCAGCAGCGTGGCTTTGGGCTCCACTGAGACCCAGTACTTC.

The chain links TRBV20-1 to TRBJ2-3; TRBD2 matches at 8 bases. With V trimmed by 6 bases and J by 4 bases, 12 bases remained unmatched. The CDR3 sequence is 15 residues long. In germline, CDR1 is DFQATT, CDR2 SNEGSKA (reference sequence). The CDR3 loop is CSATLLAALADTQYF. Written as DNA, the CDR3 is TGCAGTGCAACCTTACTAGCGGCTTTAGCAGATACGCAGTATTTT.

This clonotype has more than one count but fewer than ten. This sequence joins TRBV29-1 and TRBJ2-7, with 10 bases aligning to TRBD2. J lost 0 bases, V lost 4 bases, and 0 bases had no gene match. Germline assignment: CDR1 SQVTM and CDR2 ANQGSEA. The CDR3 extends over 13 amino acids. The CDR3 loop is CSVASGSSYEQYF. In nucleotides, the CDR3 is TGCAGCGTTGCTAGCGGGAGCTCCTACGAGCAGTACTTC.

J is TRBJ2-7 and V is TRBV7-2; 11 positions agree with TRBD1. The trim removed 2 bases at V and 7 bases at J, leaving 4 bases unmatched. The CDR3 is 14 amino acids. Germline loops: CDR1 SGHTA, CDR2 FQGNSA. The CDR3 here is CASSLTGTGGEQYF. The CDR3 DNA reads as TGTGCCAGCAGCTTAACCGGGACAGGGGGTGAGCAGTACTTC.

This clonotype showed up just a few times. This chain links TRBV7-9 with TRBJ2-7; 11 positions agree with TRBD2. The germline V gene encodes CDR1 SEHNR and CDR2 FQNEAQ (reference sequence). CDR3 size: 15 residues. The trim removed 1 base at V and 6 bases at J, leaving 5 bases unmatched. DNA for the CDR3: TGTGCCAGCAGCTTAGAAACTAGCGGGAGTAGCGAGCAGTACTTC. Residues: CASSLETSGSSEQYF.

This clonotype was found a few times. The CDR3 spells CASRKGQGLDEQFF. Here the CDR3 DNA reads TGCGCCAGCAGGAAGGGACAGGGATTGGATGAGCAGTTCTTC. V usage is TRBV5-1 and J usage is TRBJ2-1, with 9 positions matching TRBD1. The V segment lost 5 bases and the J segment 8 bases; nucleotides outside the gene matches: 8. The CDR3 covers 14 residues. The germline gives CDR1 SGHRS, CDR2 YFSETQ.

This rearrangement joins TRBV6-1 to TRBJ2-1; D is perhaps TRBD2 (6 bases). Trimming stripped 7 bases from V and 8 bases from J, with 21 bases between. Germline lookup yields CDR1 MNHNS and CDR2 SASEGT. The CDR3 runs to 15 residues. CDR3 loop: CASIPTGSGSYEQFF. As DNA, the CDR3 is TGTGCCAGCATCCCTACCGGGAGTGGAAGCTATGAGCAGTTCTTC.

The genes are TRBV9 and TRBJ2-1; 12 bases agree with TRBD2. This CDR3 has 16 amino acids. Trimming cost V 0 bases and J 7 bases; bases outside gene matches: 5. Germline assignment: CDR1 SGDLS and CDR2 YYNGEE. The CDR3 here is CASSVATSGGWNEQFF. In nucleotides, the CDR3 is TGTGCCAGCAGCGTAGCAACTAGCGGGGGGTGGAATGAGCAGTTCTTC.

The V call is TRBV5-1, the J call TRBJ2-1; no firm D call. Germline V gene sequence: CDR1 SGHRS, CDR2 YFSETQ. The CDR3 loop spans 14 amino acids. V was pared by 0 bases and J by 9 bases, with 13 bases between. The DNA of the CDR3 is TGCGCCAGCAGCTTGGAGGGTGGATTCGGTGAGCAGTTCTTC. Protein product: CASSLEGGFGEQFF.

This clonotype was observed a few times. The rearrangement uses TRBV7-9 and TRBJ2-1; 14 bases fit TRBD2. The length of the CDR3 is 16 residues. The junction had 9 bases not matched to a gene; V was cut back by 6 bases and J by 8 bases. CDR1 and CDR2 (germline): SEHNR, FQNEAQ (reference sequence). The chain's CDR3 is CASRRGLAGVVDEQFF. In DNA, the CDR3 is TGTGCCAGCAGGAGGGGACTAGCGGGAGTAGTCGATGAGCAGTTCTTC.

A remark on this clonotype: The DNA is omitted, as the CDR3 cannot be located on it reliably, and the CDR3 follows TCRdb's listing. The chain carries TRBV12-3 or TRBV12-4 and TRBJ2-7. The CDR3 is 13 amino acids long, termini counted. CDR3 protein: CASSSSTSYEQYF.